This record looks at one T cell receptor (beta chain) sequence and its context. What it binds is not known. These data originate in a study of cytomegalovirus exposure and HLA in healthy donors. Notes on the study in general: Earlier analysis looked at TCR beta V segments, and most were productive about 87% or about 30% of the time.

The PCR employed 60 Vbeta primers together with 13 Jbeta primers. In the authors' methods: A follow-up analysis tallied 70 million to 80 million unique TCR beta chains, approximately 10 million shared. Profiling relied on immunoSEQ multiplex PCR, and the TCRdb table lists in-frame clones only, not all of them. The V and J calls and clone size are taken from that table; D and trimming were inferred from the DNA. The sample has roughly 130,000 clones, 84% seen once. V gave up 3 bases and J gave up 5 bases; unmatched junction bases: 9. The CDR3 covers 17 residues. The V gene's germline CDR1 is SGDLS and CDR2 YYNGEE.

The V and J genes are TRBV9 and TRBJ1-6, with 9 bases lining up with TRBD1. The specimen sequenced was PBMCs. This TCR came from a man between 45 and 60 years old in good health and CMV-seronegative. The CDR3 region is CASSAGTGKSNNSPLHF. The CDR3 DNA is TGTGCCAGCAGCGCCGGGACAGGGAAGTCAAATAATTCACCCCTCCACTTT. Based on the CDR3 plus reference TRBV9 and TRBJ1-6, the full variable domain is DSGVTQTPKHLITATGQRVTLRCSPRSGDLSVYWYQQSLDQGLQFLIQYYNGEERAKGNILERFSAQQFPDLHSELNLSSLELGDSALYFCASSAGTGKSNNSPLHFGNGTRLTVT.